The 13 T cell receptor beta chains in this list originate from one sample, sequenced in a study of blood T cell repertoires in COVID-19. TCRdb keeps only in-frame clones here, not all; method: immunoSEQ multiplex PCR. The table records approximately 74,000 clones, 85% to 95% of them present only once. The sample consisted of peripheral blood. Receptors were obtained from a woman aged 55 to 70 with active COVID-19.

Only a few counts were recorded for this clone. The chain links TRBV3-1 (or the pseudogene TRBV3-2) to TRBJ1-3, with no clear D. The CDR3 has 17 amino acids. Trimming pared 1 base from V and 1 base from J, leaving 14 bases between. CDR1 is LGHDT, CDR2 YNNKEL, per germline (reference sequence). CDR3 residues: CASSQGRTARSGNTIYF. Written as DNA, the CDR3 is TGTGCCAGCAGCCAAGGTCGTACGGCGCGGTCTGGAAACACCATATATTTT.

The rearrangement joins TRBV20-1 to TRBJ2-3, with TRBD2 matching over 9 bases. The CDR3 runs to 16 residues. V was pared by 3 bases and J by 2 bases, with 9 bases of the junction left unmatched. The germline gives CDR1 DFQATT, CDR2 SNEGSKA (reference sequence). The CDR3 DNA follows: TGCAGTGCTAGTATAGCGGGAGTTGGCACCACAGATACGCAGTATTTT. Protein: CSASIAGVGTTDTQYF.

The chain recombines TRBV10-3 with TRBJ2-7; TRBD1 matches at 11 bases. Germline values: CDR1 ENHRY, CDR2 SYGVKD. The CDR3 loop spans 14 amino acids. The V segment lost 6 bases and the J segment 0 bases; nucleotides outside the gene matches: 1. CDR3 residues: CAIRGTGGSYEQYF. DNA for the CDR3: TGTGCCATCAGAGGGACAGGGGGCTCCTACGAGCAGTACTTC.

The chain couples TRBV11-2 to TRBJ2-7; unclear D gene. The CDR3 is 12 amino acids. Germline values: CDR1 SGHAT, CDR2 FQNNGV. Trimming stripped 1 base from V and 6 bases from J, with 7 bases between. The CDR3 DNA is TGTGCCAGCAGCTTAGCTTCAGGCGAGCAGTACTTC. This encodes CASSLASGEQYF.

V and J are TRBV13 and TRBJ2-7; 9 nucleotides line up with TRBD2. The ends lost 4 bases at V and 4 bases at J; junction bases unmatched: 2. The CDR3 has 13 residues. The germline V gene has CDR1 PRHDT and CDR2 FYEKMQ (reference sequence). The CDR3 sequence is CASSSSGIYEQYF. The CDR3 DNA follows: TGTGCCAGCAGCTCTAGCGGGATTTACGAGCAGTACTTC.

The J gene is TRBJ1-1, the V gene TRBV7-8; 9 bases align to TRBD1. The length of the CDR3 is 15 residues. CDR1 and CDR2 (germline): SGHVS, FQNEAQ. The V and J ends lost 5 bases and 1 base, in that order; junction bases with no gene match: 5. The CDR3 protein is CASSPRQGENTEAFF. As DNA, the CDR3 is TGTGCCAGCAGCCCCCGACAGGGGGAGAACACTGAAGCTTTCTTT.

V is TRBV28 and J is TRBJ2-3; 7 positions match TRBD2. CDR3 size: 15 residues. Germline CDR1 MDHEN, CDR2 SYDVKM. V shed 6 bases and J 1 base; nucleotides not matched to a gene: 7. CDR3 coding DNA: TGTGCCAGCAGCCCGGGGGGTAGCGGCACAGATACGCAGTATTTT. As protein: CASSPGGSGTDTQYF.

The chain carries TRBV7-9 and TRBJ2-5; 7 bases agree with TRBD2. The V gene end was trimmed by 5 bases and the J gene end by 2 bases; junction bases not matched to a gene: 5. Germline V gene data show CDR1 as SEHNR and CDR2 as FQNEAQ (reference sequence). This CDR3 has 14 amino acids. The CDR3 coding sequence is TGTGCCAGCAGCCGCGGACTAGAGCAAGAGACCCAGTACTTC. Its protein is CASSRGLEQETQYF.

CDR3 coding DNA: TGCAGTGTGGGGGAGGCCTACGAGCAGTACTTC. Its protein product is CSVGEAYEQYF. This chain joins TRBV20-1 and TRBJ2-7; TRBD2 might be the D (6 bases). The CDR3 loop spans 11 amino acids. The germline V gene has CDR1 DFQATT and CDR2 SNEGSKA (reference sequence). Trimming removed 7 bases at V and 2 bases at J, with 9 bases between.

The chain uses TRBV19 and TRBJ2-1, with TRBD2 matching 8 bases. In germline, CDR1 is LNHDA, CDR2 SQIVND (reference sequence). CDR3 length equals 15 residues. J lost 4 bases, V lost 5 bases, and 7 bases had no gene match. The CDR3 coding sequence is TGTGCCAGTAGTTCGGGACTAGTCAGATACAATGAGCAGTTCTTC. It yields the protein CASSSGLVRYNEQFF.

The V and J genes are TRBV19 and TRBJ2-2; TRBD2 is a possible D gene (5 bases). With 9 bases removed from V and 7 bases from J, the gap between germline ends came to 12 bases. CDR1 and CDR2 from the germline V gene are LNHDA and SQIVND (reference sequence). The CDR3 has 12 residues. DNA for the CDR3: TGTGCCAGCGGGGTATGGGGCGGGGAGCTGTTTTTT. Amino acid sequence: CASGVWGGELFF.

V is TRBV19 and J is TRBJ1-4, with a possible D match to TRBD1 (5 bases). Between the trimmed V and J ends, which lost 8 bases and 1 base, there was a span of 17 bases. Germline loops: CDR1 LNHDA, CDR2 SQIVND (reference sequence). The CDR3 consists of 16 residues. CDR3 sequence: CASLRRGGGTNEKLFF. The DNA of the CDR3 is TGTGCCAGTTTAAGAAGGGGAGGAGGAACTAATGAAAAACTGTTTTTT.

This clone came up once. The same CDR3 arises from other DNA sequences in this sample as well. This chain connects TRBV4-1 to TRBJ2-7; 7 bases fit TRBD2. J gave up 3 bases and V 0 bases, and 5 bases lay outside the gene matches. The germline V gene has CDR1 MGHRA and CDR2 YSYEKL. The CDR3 is made up of 15 amino acids. CDR3 region: CASSQDLAGVYEQYF. CDR3 DNA sequence: TGCGCCAGCAGCCAAGATCTTGCGGGGGTCTACGAGCAGTACTTC.